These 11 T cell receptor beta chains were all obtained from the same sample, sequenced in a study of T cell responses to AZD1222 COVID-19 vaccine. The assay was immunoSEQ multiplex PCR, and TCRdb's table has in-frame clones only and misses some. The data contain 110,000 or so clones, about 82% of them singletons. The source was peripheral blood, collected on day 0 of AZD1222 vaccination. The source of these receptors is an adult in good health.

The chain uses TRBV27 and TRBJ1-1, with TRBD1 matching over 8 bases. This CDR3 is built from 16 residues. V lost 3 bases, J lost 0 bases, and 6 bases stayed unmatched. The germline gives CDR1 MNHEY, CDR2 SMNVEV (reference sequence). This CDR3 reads CASSFSGTGLNTEAFF. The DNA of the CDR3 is TGTGCCAGCAGTTTCTCCGGGACAGGCTTGAACACTGAAGCTTTCTTT.

The CDR3 DNA sequence: TGTGCCAGCAGCTTAATGGGGGTCACCAATGAGCAGTTCTTC. Its translation: CASSLMGVTNEQFF. The gene calls are TRBV7-2 and TRBJ2-1; either TRBD1 or TRBD2 may supply D (5 bases each). The germline gives CDR1 SGHTA, CDR2 FQGNSA. V was cut by 2 bases and J by 6 bases, with 11 bases left in between. The length of the CDR3 is 14 residues.

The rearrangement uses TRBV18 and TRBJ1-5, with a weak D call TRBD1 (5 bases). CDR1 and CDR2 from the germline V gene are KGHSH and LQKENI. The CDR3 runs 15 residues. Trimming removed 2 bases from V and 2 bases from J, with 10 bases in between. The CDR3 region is CASSPRGVGNQPQHF. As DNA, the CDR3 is TGTGCCAGCTCACCAAGGGGCGTTGGCAATCAGCCCCAGCATTTT.

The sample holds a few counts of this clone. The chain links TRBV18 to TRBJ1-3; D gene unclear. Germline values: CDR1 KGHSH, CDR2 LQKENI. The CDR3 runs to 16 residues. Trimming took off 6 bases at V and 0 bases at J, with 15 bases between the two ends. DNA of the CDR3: TGTGCCAGCTCTGATTATAATTGGGACTCTGGAAACACCATATATTTT. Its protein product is CASSDYNWDSGNTIYF.

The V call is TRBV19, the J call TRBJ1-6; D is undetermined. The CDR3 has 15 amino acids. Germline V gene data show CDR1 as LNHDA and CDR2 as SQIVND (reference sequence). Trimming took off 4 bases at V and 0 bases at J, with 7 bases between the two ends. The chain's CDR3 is CASSKSSSYNSPLHF. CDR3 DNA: TGTGCCAGTAGTAAGTCGAGCTCCTATAATTCACCCCTCCACTTT.

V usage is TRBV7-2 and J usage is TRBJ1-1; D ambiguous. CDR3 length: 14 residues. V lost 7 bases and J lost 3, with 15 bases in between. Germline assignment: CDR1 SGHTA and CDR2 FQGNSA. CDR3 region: CASNPTPGDTEAFF. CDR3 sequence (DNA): TGTGCCAGCAACCCGACGCCTGGTGACACTGAAGCTTTCTTT.

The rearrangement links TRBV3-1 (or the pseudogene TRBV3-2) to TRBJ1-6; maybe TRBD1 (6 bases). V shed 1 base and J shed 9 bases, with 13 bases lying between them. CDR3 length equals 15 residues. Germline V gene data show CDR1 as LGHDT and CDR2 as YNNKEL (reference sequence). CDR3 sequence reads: CASSQVGGHRSPLHF. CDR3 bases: TGTGCCAGCAGCCAAGTAGGGGGACATCGTTCACCCCTCCACTTT.

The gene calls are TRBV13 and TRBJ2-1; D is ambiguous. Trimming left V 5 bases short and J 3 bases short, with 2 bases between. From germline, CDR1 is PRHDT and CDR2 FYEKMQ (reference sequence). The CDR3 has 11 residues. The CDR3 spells CASSLYNEQFF. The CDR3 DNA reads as TGTGCCAGCAGCCTCTACAATGAGCAGTTCTTC.

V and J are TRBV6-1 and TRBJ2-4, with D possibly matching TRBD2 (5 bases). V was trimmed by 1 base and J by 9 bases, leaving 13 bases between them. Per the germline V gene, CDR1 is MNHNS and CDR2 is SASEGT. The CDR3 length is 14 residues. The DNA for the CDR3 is TGTGCCAGCAGTGAAGGAGCTCTCGGGGTCATTCAGTACTTC. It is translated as CASSEGALGVIQYF.

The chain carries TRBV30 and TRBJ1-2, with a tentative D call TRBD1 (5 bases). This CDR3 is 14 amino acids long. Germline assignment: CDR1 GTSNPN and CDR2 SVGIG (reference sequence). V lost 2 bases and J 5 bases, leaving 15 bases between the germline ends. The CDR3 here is CAWSTGRTSYGYTF. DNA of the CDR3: TGTGCCTGGAGTACGGGACGCACATCGTATGGCTACACCTTC.

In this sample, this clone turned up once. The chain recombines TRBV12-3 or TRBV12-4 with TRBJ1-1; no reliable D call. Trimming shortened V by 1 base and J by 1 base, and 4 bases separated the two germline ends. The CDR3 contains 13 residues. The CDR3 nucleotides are TGTGCCAGCAGTTTAGGAGGGAACACTGAAGCTTTCTTT. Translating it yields CASSLGGNTEAFF.